Shown below are 9 T cell receptor beta chains from a single sample sequenced in a study of blood T cell repertoires in COVID-19. Profiling relied on immunoSEQ multiplex PCR, and the TCRdb table lists in-frame clones only, not all of them. The sample lists fewer than 200,000 clones; around 80% were seen once. What was sequenced was PBMCs or T cells enriched from blood (not recorded which). These receptors all stem from a man between 50 and 59 years old who had recovered from COVID-19.

The chain couples TRBV19 to TRBJ1-2; maybe TRBD1 (6 bases). This CDR3 has 15 amino acids. Germline assignment: CDR1 LNHDA and CDR2 SQIVND (reference sequence). Trimming left V 6 bases short and J 5 bases short, with 19 bases between. CDR3 amino acids: CASSLGSAGDYGYTF. DNA for the CDR3: TGTGCCAGTAGCCTCGGATCGGCAGGGGATTATGGCTACACCTTC.

V usage is TRBV2 and J usage is TRBJ1-2; 11 nucleotides agree with TRBD1. The CDR3 length is 15 residues. V lost 3 bases to trimming and J lost 8 bases; unmatched junction nucleotides: 8. From germline, CDR1 is SNHLY and CDR2 FYNNEI. The CDR3 loop is CASSEAGQGAGGYTF. In nucleotides, the CDR3 is TGTGCCAGCAGTGAGGCTGGACAGGGGGCAGGAGGCTACACCTTC. The variable domain in full, completed from reference TRBV2 and TRBJ1-2, reads EPEVTQTPSHQVTQMGQEVILRCVPISNHLYFYWYRQILGQKVEFLVSFYNNEISEKSEIFDDQFSVERPDGSNFTLKIRSTKLEDSAMYFCASSEAGQGAGGYTFGSGTRLTVV.

V and J are TRBV11-2 and TRBJ2-5; 7 bases line up with TRBD2. Germline lookup yields CDR1 SGHAT and CDR2 FQNNGV. The CDR3 totals 15 residues. Trimming took 5 bases from V and 7 from J; bases not matched to a gene: 13. The CDR3 DNA follows: TGTGCCAGCAGCAAAGAGACGGGGGGTGCCAGGACCCAGTACTTC. Its translation is CASSKETGGARTQYF.

The chain links TRBV12-5 to TRBJ1-6; weak D call: TRBD1 (6 bases). This CDR3 has 15 amino acids. V shed 0 bases and J shed 5 bases, with 8 bases lying between them. Germline loops: CDR1 LGHNT, CDR2 FRNRAP. This CDR3 is CASGLVQGDNSPLHF. The CDR3 DNA reads TGTGCTAGTGGTTTGGTACAGGGAGATAATTCACCCCTCCACTTT. Based on the CDR3 plus reference TRBV12-5 and TRBJ1-6, the full variable domain is DARVTQTPRHKVTEMGQEVTMRCQPILGHNTVFWYRQTMMQGLELLAYFRNRAPLDDSGMPKDRFSAEMPDATLATLKIQPSEPRDSAVYFCASGLVQGDNSPLHFGNGTRLTVT.

The chain links TRBV5-8 to TRBJ2-2; the D gene is possibly TRBD2 (5 bases). The germline gives CDR1 SGHTS, CDR2 YDEGEE. The V gene lost 8 bases and the J gene lost 6 bases, with 17 bases spanning the gap. The CDR3 extends over 14 amino acids. The CDR3 DNA sequence: TGTGCCAGAACCCGCGGGCTAAACGCCGGGGAGCTGTTTTTT. It yields the protein CARTRGLNAGELFF.

This rearrangement joins TRBV29-1 to TRBJ1-6; TRBD1 agrees at 8 bases. This CDR3 is 14 amino acids long. V was pared by 3 bases and J by 5 bases, with 3 bases of the junction left unmatched. CDR1 is SQVTM, CDR2 ANQGSEA, per germline. The CDR3 protein is CSVEWGQDNSPLHF. CDR3 sequence (DNA): TGCAGCGTTGAGTGGGGACAGGATAATTCACCCCTCCACTTT.

The V call is TRBV19, the J call TRBJ1-4; D is ambiguous. With 3 bases removed from V and 0 bases from J, the gap between germline ends came to 17 bases. Germline assignment: CDR1 LNHDA and CDR2 SQIVND (reference sequence). This CDR3 comprises 18 residues. CDR3 nucleotide sequence: TGTGCCAGTAGTATTCCCCCCGAGACACTTGCAACTAATGAAAAACTGTTTTTT. Amino acid sequence: CASSIPPETLATNEKLFF.

The chain is built from TRBV18 and TRBJ1-2; 9 positions agree with TRBD1. Per the germline V gene, CDR1 is KGHSH and CDR2 is LQKENI. V lost 4 bases, J lost 7 bases, and 7 bases stayed unmatched. This CDR3 is 14 amino acids long. The CDR3 protein is CASSQKQGAGGYTF. The CDR3 region has the DNA TGTGCCAGCTCACAAAAACAGGGGGCAGGTGGCTACACCTTC.

This clone has a handful of counts. DNA for the CDR3: TGTGCCACTGACAGGGAGAATCTCCTGGGTCAGCCCCAGCATTTT. Protein: CATDRENLLGQPQHF. V usage is TRBV15 and J usage is TRBJ1-5, with 7 bases matching TRBD1. V was clipped by 9 bases and J by 6 bases; unmatched bases: 14. The germline V gene has CDR1 LNHNV and CDR2 YYDKDF (reference sequence). The CDR3 consists of 15 residues. Looking up the rest from reference TRBV15 and TRBJ1-5 gives the full variable domain: DAMVIQNPRYQVTQFGKPVTLSCSQTLNHNVMYWYQQKSSQAPKLLFHYYDKDFNNEADTPDNFQSRRPNTSFCFLDIRSPGLGDTAMYLCATDRENLLGQPQHFGDGTRLSIL.